The source of this T cell receptor (beta chain) is a study of PD-L1 blockade in urothelial cancer. About the study: In terms of prior chemotherapy, patients had received 0 to 3 regimens. Blood drawn 3 weeks (second dose) and 6 weeks after treatment start was analyzed.

V lost 8 bases to trimming and J lost 8 bases, with 15 bases between them. Germline loops: CDR1 MNHNY, CDR2 SVGAGI (reference sequence). This CDR3 region has 12 residues. Here immunoSEQ multiplex PCR was the method, and the copy in TCRdb shows in-frame clones only, minus some. The sample carries more than 45,000 clones, 82% recorded once. This sequence originates from a man aged 70-80 years with urothelial cancer. The sequenced sample was PBMCs, obtained around atezolizumab (anti-PD-L1) treatment. This chain uses TRBV6-6 with TRBJ1-2; tentatively, D is TRBD1 (6 bases). CDR3 protein: CASRGGPGGYTF. The CDR3 DNA reads TGTGCCAGCCGCGGGGGGCCGGGGGGCTACACCTTC.